Detailed here is one T cell receptor (beta chain). CDR3 length: 12 amino acids. Trimming shortened V by 2 bases and J by 5 bases, and 6 bases separated the two germline ends. Germline CDR1 ENHRY, CDR2 SYGVKD. TCR beta chains were sequenced at survey level with immunoSEQ. Data came from immunoSEQ multiplex PCR; TCRdb stores just in-frame clones and leaves some out. The data show nearly 70,000 clones, about 93% seen once. The sequence was collected from a man aged 40-49 years with rheumatoid arthritis. V gene TRBV10-3 combines with J gene TRBJ1-1, with D uncertain. Sequencing input: PBMCs. The DNA of the CDR3 is TGTGCCATCAGTGAGCGGTGGACTGAAGCTTTCTTT. As protein: CAISERWTEAFF.